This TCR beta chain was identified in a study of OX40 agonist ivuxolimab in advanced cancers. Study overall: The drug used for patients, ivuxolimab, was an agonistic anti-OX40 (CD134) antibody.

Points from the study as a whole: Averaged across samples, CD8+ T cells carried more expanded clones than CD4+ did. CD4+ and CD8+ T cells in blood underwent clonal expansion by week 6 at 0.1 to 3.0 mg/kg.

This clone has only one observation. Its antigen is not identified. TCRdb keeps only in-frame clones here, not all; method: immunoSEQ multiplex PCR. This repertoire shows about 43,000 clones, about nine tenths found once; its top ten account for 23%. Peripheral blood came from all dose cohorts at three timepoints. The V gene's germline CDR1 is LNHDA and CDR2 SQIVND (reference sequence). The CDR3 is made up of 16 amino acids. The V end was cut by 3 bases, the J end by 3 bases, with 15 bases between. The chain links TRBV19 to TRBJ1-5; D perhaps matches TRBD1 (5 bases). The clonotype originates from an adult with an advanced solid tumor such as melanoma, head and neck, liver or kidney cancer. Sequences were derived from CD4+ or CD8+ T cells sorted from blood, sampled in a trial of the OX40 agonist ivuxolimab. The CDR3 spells CASSILAGALNQPQHF. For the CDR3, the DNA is TGTGCCAGTAGTATCTTAGCCGGGGCCCTCAATCAGCCCCAGCATTTT.